This T cell receptor beta chain was found in a study of immune evolution from preneoplasia to lung adenocarcinoma. Whole-study results and caveats: Top clone frequencies peaked in normal lung, apparently declining through invasive adenocarcinoma.

Of note for this clone: Its specificity is unknown.

Germline CDR1 is SGHDT and CDR2 is YYEEEE. The CDR3 is 15 amino acids. Trimming cost V 0 bases and J 6 bases, with 13 bases left between them. Data came from immunoSEQ multiplex PCR; TCRdb stores just in-frame clones and leaves some out. The repertoire has thousands of clones, over 70% of them found once; the top ten carry under 7%. This TCR was sampled from a person between 55 and 80 years old with lung adenocarcinoma. V gene TRBV5-6 combines with J gene TRBJ1-5; D might be TRBD1 (5 bases). Material: FFPE lung adenocarcinoma in situ tissue. CDR3 DNA sequence: TGTGCCAGCAGCTTGGCGGGGGGTGTGGGTCAGCCCCAGCATTTT. Translation gives CASSLAGGVGQPQHF.